One sample yielded the 27 T cell receptor beta chains listed below, sequenced in a study of CD8 T cells in Susac syndrome. RNA in amounts of about 0.5 to 1 ug was reverse transcribed with random hexamers. Using its own MiXCR run on the immunoSEQ multiplex PCR reads, TCRdb lists one record per CDR3 protein. The table records 120,000 or so distinct CDR3 sequences, about 94% of them present only once. What was sequenced was CD4+ T cells from PBMCs. All receptors derive from a human donor with multiple sclerosis.

The rearrangement joins TRBV12-3 or TRBV12-4 to TRBJ2-2; either TRBD1 or TRBD2 may fit D (5 bases each). The CDR3 covers 14 residues. V was cut by 5 bases and J by 6 bases, with 13 bases left in between. In DNA, the CDR3 is TGTGCCAGCAGTGCCTACCTGGGGGCCGGGGAGCTGTTTTTT. Its translation is CASSAYLGAGELFF.

The rearrangement links TRBV6-5 to TRBJ2-7; D uncertain. Per germline, CDR1 MNHEY and CDR2 SVGAGI. The CDR3 length is 15 residues. V dropped 2 bases and J dropped 0 bases, with 11 bases sitting between them. CDR3 residues: CASSYGYESSYEQYF. CDR3 coding DNA: TGTGCCAGCAGTTACGGGTACGAGAGCTCCTACGAGCAGTACTTC.

This clonotype appeared a few times. Here the CDR3 reads CASSPSPWDVSSYEQYF. The CDR3 DNA is TGTGCCAGCAGCCCCTCTCCGTGGGACGTCAGCTCCTACGAGCAGTACTTC. This chain links TRBV14 with TRBJ2-7; tentatively, D is TRBD1 or TRBD2 (5 bases each). This CDR3 comprises 17 residues. In germline, CDR1 is SGHDN, CDR2 FVKESK. The V end was cut by 4 bases, the J end by 0 bases, with 19 bases between.

V gene TRBV2 combines with J gene TRBJ1-1; the D is unclear. Trimming took 0 bases from V and 7 from J, leaving 15 bases between them. Germline V gene lookup returns CDR1 SNHLY and CDR2 FYNNEI. The CDR3 has 15 residues. CDR3 in DNA: TGTGCCAGCAGTGAAGCGCAAGCGTTAGGAAGTGAAGCTTTCTTT. Translated, it gives CASSEAQALGSEAFF.

The CDR3 bases are TGCGCCAGCAGCTTGACAGGGGGAAACACTGAAGCTTTCTTT. Protein sequence: CASSLTGGNTEAFF. V gene TRBV5-1 combines with J gene TRBJ1-1; 8 bases align to TRBD1. CDR3 length: 14 amino acids. V gave up 1 base and J gave up 2 bases; unmatched junction bases: 1. Germline CDR1 SGHRS, CDR2 YFSETQ.

The genes are TRBV5-6 and TRBJ2-1; D is uncertain. The germline V gene has CDR1 SGHDT and CDR2 YYEEEE. V lost 5 bases to trimming and J lost 5 bases, with 26 bases between them. The CDR3 has 18 residues. The CDR3 loop is CASSPPHIKSGYDNEQFF. In nucleotides, the CDR3 is TGTGCCAGCAGTCCCCCCCACATAAAGTCCGGGTACGACAATGAGCAGTTCTTC.

The gene calls are TRBV12-3 or TRBV12-4 and TRBJ1-2; no firm D call. The CDR3 consists of 13 residues. V was trimmed by 6 bases and J by 4 bases, leaving 12 bases between them. This CDR3 reads CASSPGVPYGYTF. DNA of the CDR3: TGTGCCAGCAGCCCCGGGGTCCCCTATGGCTACACCTTC.

CDR3 DNA: TGTGCCAGCAGTAAATACAGGGGACTGAACACTGAAGCTTTCTTT. It codes for CASSKYRGLNTEAFF. The chain recombines TRBV6-5 with TRBJ1-1; TRBD1 matches 7 bases. This CDR3 comprises 15 residues. The V gene's germline CDR1 is MNHEY and CDR2 SVGAGI. V gave up 5 bases and J gave up 0 bases; unmatched junction bases: 6.

This chain joins TRBV5-1 and TRBJ1-4, with a possible D match to TRBD1 (5 bases). V dropped 4 bases and J dropped 11 bases, with 12 bases sitting between them. This CDR3 contains 12 residues. Germline assignment: CDR1 SGHRS and CDR2 YFSETQ. Written as DNA, the CDR3 is TGCGCCAGCAGCACCGACGAGGGGAAACTGTTTTTT. Residues: CASSTDEGKLFF.

The chain links TRBV14 to TRBJ2-5; D gene uncertain. Looked up from germline, CDR1 is SGHDN and CDR2 is FVKESK. The V gene lost 1 base and the J gene lost 1 base, with 10 bases spanning the gap. This CDR3 region has 15 residues. The CDR3 protein is CASSQVHGFQETQYF. As DNA, the CDR3 is TGTGCCAGCAGCCAAGTTCACGGGTTCCAAGAGACCCAGTACTTC.

The CDR3 protein is CASNNRGETQYF. Written as DNA, the CDR3 is TGTGCCAGCAATAATCGAGGGGAGACCCAGTACTTC. This sequence joins TRBV2 and TRBJ2-5; D perhaps matches TRBD2 (5 bases). The CDR3 is made up of 12 amino acids. The V end was cut by 7 bases, the J end by 5 bases, with 11 bases between. Germline assignment: CDR1 SNHLY and CDR2 FYNNEI.

The chain has TRBV7-9 and TRBJ1-5; no clear D. Trimming took 3 bases from V and 7 from J, leaving 7 bases between them. Germline CDR1 SEHNR, CDR2 FQNEAQ (reference sequence). This CDR3 is built from 12 residues. The CDR3 nucleotides are TGTGCCAGCAGCTTTGACGAGCAGCCCCAGCATTTT. Its protein is CASSFDEQPQHF.

This clonotype was observed once. This chain connects TRBV5-1 to TRBJ2-1; D is undetermined. V dropped 1 base and J dropped 3 bases, with 8 bases sitting between them. The germline gives CDR1 SGHRS, CDR2 YFSETQ. The CDR3 covers 14 residues. CDR3 nucleotides: TGCGCCAGCAGCTTGCCCCGTGACTACAATGAGCAGTTCTTC. Its translation is CASSLPRDYNEQFF.

This sequence joins TRBV7-3 and TRBJ2-3, with D perhaps matching TRBD1 (5 bases). The CDR3 is 16 residues long. Germline V gives CDR1 SGHTA, CDR2 FQGTGA. V was pared by 2 bases and J by 0 bases, with 12 bases between. The CDR3 coding sequence is TGTGCCAGCAGCTTATCAGGGTACCCCAGCACAGATACGCAGTATTTT. Its translation is CASSLSGYPSTDTQYF.

The chain uses TRBV18 and TRBJ2-5; either TRBD1 or TRBD2 may fit D (5 bases each). This CDR3 contains 16 residues. Germline V gene data show CDR1 as KGHSH and CDR2 as LQKENI. The ends were cut back, 4 bases at V and 4 bases at J, with 19 bases in the middle. CDR3 nucleotides: TGTGCCAGCTCACGGGACCCACCCCTCAGCGGAGAGACCCAGTACTTC. This encodes CASSRDPPLSGETQYF.

This chain uses TRBV11-2 with TRBJ2-2, with D hard to call. The CDR3 is made up of 11 amino acids. The ends were cut back, 5 bases at V and 9 bases at J, with 7 bases in the middle. Germline CDR1 reads SGHAT; CDR2 reads FQNNGV. In nucleotides, the CDR3 is TGTGCCAGCAGCCGCCCCAGGGAGCTGTTTTTT. Translation gives CASSRPRELFF.

The genes are TRBV3-1 and TRBJ1-2; D unclear. The CDR3 is 14 amino acids. Germline V lookup: CDR1 LGHDT, CDR2 YNNKEL (reference sequence). Trimming stripped 1 base from V and 4 bases from J, with 10 bases between. CDR3 coding DNA: TGTGCCAGCAGCCAAGTCCGGGGAAGCTATGGCTACACCTTC. This encodes CASSQVRGSYGYTF.

The gene calls are TRBV5-4 and TRBJ1-2, with 10 bases fitting TRBD1. The CDR3 contains 15 residues. The germline V gene encodes CDR1 SGHNT and CDR2 YYREEE (reference sequence). With V trimmed by 4 bases and J by 1 base, 4 bases remained unmatched. As DNA, the CDR3 is TGTGCCAGCAGCGTGGGACAGGGGAATAACTATGGCTACACCTTC. It is translated as CASSVGQGNNYGYTF.

This clonotype was picked up one time. The J gene is TRBJ1-5, the V gene TRBV3-1; no reliable D call. Trimming removed 0 bases at V and 4 bases at J, with 10 bases between. The germline CDR1 and CDR2 sequences are LGHDT and YNNKEL (reference sequence). The CDR3 extends over 15 amino acids. The CDR3 loop is CASSQDTPPNQPQHF. The CDR3, as DNA: TGTGCCAGCAGCCAAGACACTCCCCCAAATCAGCCCCAGCATTTT.

The chain uses TRBV30 and TRBJ2-2, with TRBD2 as a possible D gene (6 bases). The V and J ends lost 4 bases and 5 bases respectively, with 20 bases between them. This CDR3 is 16 amino acids long. From germline, CDR1 is GTSNPN and CDR2 SVGIG (reference sequence). The DNA for the CDR3 is TGTGCCTGGAAAAATGGCGCTCGACTAGTTACCGGGGAGCTGTTTTTT. Encoded protein: CAWKNGARLVTGELFF.

The V gene is TRBV12-3 or TRBV12-4, the J gene TRBJ2-2; no reliable D call. There are 11 residues in the CDR3. Trimming took 3 bases from V and 6 from J, leaving 2 bases between them. CDR3 bases: TGTGCCAGCAGTTTTTCCGGGGAGCTGTTTTTT. Its protein product is CASSFSGELFF.

The genes are TRBV20-1 and TRBJ2-2; TRBD1 is a possible D gene (5 bases). Between the trimmed V and J ends, which lost 1 base and 4 bases, there was a span of 10 bases. Germline V gene lookup returns CDR1 DFQATT and CDR2 SNEGSKA (reference sequence). This CDR3 has 14 amino acids. The chain's CDR3 is CSARGGKSTGELFF. For the CDR3, the DNA is TGCAGTGCTAGAGGGGGCAAAAGCACCGGGGAGCTGTTTTTT.

The V gene is TRBV27, the J gene TRBJ2-7; 7 positions agree with TRBD1. Losses at the gene ends were 7 bases for V and 5 bases for J; bases not matched to a gene: 11. Germline lookup yields CDR1 MNHEY and CDR2 SMNVEV (reference sequence). The CDR3 spans 14 residues. The chain's CDR3 is CASTPRQGWNEQYF. CDR3 bases: TGTGCCAGCACACCTCGACAGGGTTGGAACGAGCAGTACTTC.

Here the CDR3 reads CSARKAGGWNEQFF. The CDR3 DNA is TGCAGTGCTAGGAAGGCGGGAGGCTGGAATGAGCAGTTCTTC. The chain joins TRBV20-1 to TRBJ2-1; 8 nucleotides match TRBD2. V dropped 3 bases and J dropped 7; count of bases not matched to a gene: 8. Germline CDR1 and CDR2: DFQATT and SNEGSKA (reference sequence). The CDR3 length is 14 residues.

The rearrangement uses TRBV5-1 and TRBJ1-1; D might be TRBD1 (6 bases). The CDR3 has 14 amino acids. Germline CDR1 is SGHRS and CDR2 is YFSETQ. Trimming pared 3 bases from V and 7 bases from J, leaving 16 bases between. CDR3 DNA sequence: TGCGCCAGCAGCTCCAGGGGCGCGACGAATGAAGCTTTCTTT. Amino acids: CASSSRGATNEAFF. The entire variable domain, with the rest obtained from reference TRBV5-1 and TRBJ1-1, is as follows: KAGVTQTPRYLIKTRGQQVTLSCSPISGHRSVSWYQQTPGQGLQFLFEYFSETQRNKGNFPGRFSGRQFSNSRSEMNVSTLELGDSALYLCASSSRGATNEAFFGQGTRLTVV.

The table lists this clonotype with a count of one. The chain couples TRBV5-1 to TRBJ1-1; D ambiguous. The V gene's germline CDR1 is SGHRS and CDR2 YFSETQ. With 5 bases removed from V and 8 bases from J, the gap between germline ends came to 16 bases. The CDR3 consists of 13 residues. This chain's CDR3 is CASRAPGTGEAFF. Written as DNA, the CDR3 is TGCGCCAGCAGAGCCCCGGGTACTGGGGAAGCTTTCTTT.

The chain employs TRBV25-1 and TRBJ1-2; D remains unclear. CDR1 and CDR2 (germline): MGHDK, SYGVNS. CDR3 length: 12 residues. V lost 1 base and J lost 5, with 5 bases in between. For the CDR3, the DNA is TGTGCCAGCAGTGAATCGAGGTATGGCTACACCTTC. This codes for CASSESRYGYTF.